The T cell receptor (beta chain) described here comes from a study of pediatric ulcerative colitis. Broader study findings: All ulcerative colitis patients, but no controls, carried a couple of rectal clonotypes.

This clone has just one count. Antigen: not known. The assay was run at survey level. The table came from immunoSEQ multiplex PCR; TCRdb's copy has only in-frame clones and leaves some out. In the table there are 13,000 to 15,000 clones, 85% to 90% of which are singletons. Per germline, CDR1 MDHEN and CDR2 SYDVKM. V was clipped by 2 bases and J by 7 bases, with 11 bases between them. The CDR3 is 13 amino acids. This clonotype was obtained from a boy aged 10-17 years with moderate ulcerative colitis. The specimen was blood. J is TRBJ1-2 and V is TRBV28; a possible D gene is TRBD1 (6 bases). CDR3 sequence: CASSLNREGGYTF. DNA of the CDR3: TGTGCCAGCAGTTTAAACAGGGAAGGTGGCTACACCTTC.